The 20 T cell receptor beta chains below were found in one sample sequenced in a study of OX40 agonist ivuxolimab in advanced cancers. The data were produced by immunoSEQ multiplex PCR, yet TCRdb's version contains in-frame clones alone and is incomplete. The sample has roughly 100,000 clones; approximately 90% are singletons. The sequencing here drew on CD4+ or CD8+ T cells sorted from blood, taken in a trial of the OX40 agonist ivuxolimab. All receptors derive from an adult with an advanced solid tumor such as melanoma, head and neck, liver or kidney cancer.

This chain joins TRBV6-1 and TRBJ2-2; D might be TRBD2 (5 bases). This CDR3 comprises 14 residues. The germline V and J ends were trimmed by 4 bases and 5 bases, with 11 bases remaining between them. Germline-derived CDR1 and CDR2 are MNHNS and SASEGT. CDR3 region: CASSVLRGTGELFF. CDR3 DNA: TGTGCCAGCAGTGTACTACGGGGAACCGGGGAGCTGTTTTTT.

The chain employs TRBV18 and TRBJ1-1; no firm D call. The CDR3 has 19 amino acids. The V gene's germline CDR1 is KGHSH and CDR2 LQKENI. The V end was cut by 4 bases, the J end by 1 base, with 25 bases between. CDR3 in amino acids: CASSLGKGLLIRTNTEAFF. The CDR3 DNA reads TGTGCCAGCTCACTAGGAAAGGGATTGCTCATTAGGACGAACACTGAAGCTTTCTTT.

The genes are TRBV10-1 and TRBJ2-1; 14 bases match TRBD2. This CDR3 contains 15 residues. V dropped 5 bases and J dropped 7; count of bases not matched to a gene: 4. In germline, CDR1 is WNHNN, CDR2 SYGVQD (reference sequence). As DNA, the CDR3 is TGCGCCAGCAGTCCCGGGACTAGCGGGGGTAATGAGCAGTTCTTC. Its protein product is CASSPGTSGGNEQFF.

In this sample, this clone turned up a few times. The chain couples TRBV7-9 to TRBJ2-7; D is undetermined. Germline V CDR1 and CDR2: SEHNR, FQNEAQ (reference sequence). The CDR3 is made up of 9 amino acids. Trimming removed 8 bases from V and 5 bases from J, with 4 bases in between. CDR3 coding DNA: TGTGCCAGCGGGCACGAGCAGTACTTC. Translated, it gives CASGHEQYF. Filled out from reference TRBV7-9 and TRBJ2-7, the complete variable domain reads DTGVSQNPRHKITKRGQNVTFRCDPISEHNRLYWYRQTLGQGPEFLTYFQNEAQLEKSRLLSDRFSAERPKGSFSTLEIQRTEQGDSAMYLCASGHEQYFGPGTRLTVT.

This clone appeared a single time. This rearrangement joins TRBV7-9 to TRBJ2-7; 8 positions match TRBD1. The CDR3 has 13 residues. CDR1 SEHNR and CDR2 FQNEAQ come from the germline V gene (reference sequence). V lost 6 bases and J lost 5; bases outside the gene matches: 6. The chain's CDR3 is CASSFGQGDEQYF. The CDR3, as DNA: TGTGCCAGCAGTTTTGGACAGGGTGACGAGCAGTACTTC.

The V and J genes are TRBV6-6 and TRBJ2-3; the match to TRBD2 covers 7 bases. The V segment lost 10 bases and the J segment 1 base; nucleotides outside the gene matches: 5. Germline lookup yields CDR1 MNHNY and CDR2 SVGAGI (reference sequence). The CDR3 spans 13 residues. This CDR3 reads CAIFSGRTDTQYF. The DNA for the CDR3 is TGTGCCATCTTTAGCGGGCGCACAGATACGCAGTATTTT.

The V and J genes are TRBV5-1 and TRBJ2-2; D is tentatively TRBD1 or TRBD2 (6 bases each). This CDR3 is 14 amino acids long. Looked up from germline, CDR1 is SGHRS and CDR2 is YFSETQ. V was trimmed by 1 base and J by 6 bases, leaving 10 bases between them. The CDR3 sequence is CASSLNGGAGELFF. For the CDR3, the DNA is TGCGCCAGCAGCTTGAACGGGGGCGCCGGGGAGCTGTTTTTT.

In its sample, this clone was seen once. The chain recombines TRBV11-2 with TRBJ2-3; possible D gene TRBD2, 6 bases. Germline V CDR1 and CDR2: SGHAT, FQNNGV. CDR3 length equals 14 residues. The germline V and J ends were trimmed by 1 base and 5 bases, with 10 bases remaining between them. In DNA form, the CDR3 reads TGTGCCAGCAGCTTAGGGTCCGGGGGAGATACGCAGTATTTT. Translating it yields CASSLGSGGDTQYF.

V gene TRBV9 combines with J gene TRBJ2-7; TRBD2 agrees at 9 bases. This CDR3 has 14 residues. The germline V gene has CDR1 SGDLS and CDR2 YYNGEE. The J segment lost 7 bases and the V segment lost 4 bases, leaving 9 bases of the junction unmatched. CDR3 loop: CASSPTGTSKEQYF. The CDR3 region has the DNA TGTGCCAGCAGCCCAACCGGGACTAGCAAGGAGCAGTACTTC.

The chain's CDR3 is CASSLGSSGGLETQYF. CDR3 sequence (DNA): TGTGCCAGCAGCTTAGGTTCTAGCGGGGGGTTGGAGACCCAGTACTTC. V usage is TRBV7-3 and J usage is TRBJ2-5; TRBD2 agrees at 11 bases. This CDR3 contains 16 residues. V shed 2 bases and J 5 bases; nucleotides not matched to a gene: 7. Germline V gene data show CDR1 as SGHTA and CDR2 as FQGTGA.

The CDR3 protein is CASRQRTGYYGYTF. The CDR3 DNA reads TGTGCCAGCAGACAGAGGACAGGGTACTATGGCTACACCTTC. The J gene is TRBJ1-2, the V gene TRBV5-8, with 8 bases lining up with TRBD1. The CDR3 consists of 14 residues. The junction had 6 bases not matched to a gene; V was cut back by 5 bases and J by 3 bases. The germline V gene encodes CDR1 SGHTS and CDR2 YDEGEE. Drawing the rest from reference TRBV5-8 and TRBJ1-2, the complete variable domain is EAGVTQSPTHLIKTRGQQATLRCSPISGHTSVYWYQQALGLGLQFLLWYDEGEERNRGNFPPRFSGRQFPNYSSELNVNALELEDSALYLCASRQRTGYYGYTFGSGTRLTVV.

The chain employs TRBV10-3 and TRBJ2-3; maybe TRBD2 (6 bases). Per the germline V gene, CDR1 is ENHRY and CDR2 is SYGVKD. This CDR3 comprises 13 residues. Trimming took off 9 bases at V and 1 base at J, with 11 bases between the two ends. The CDR3 DNA sequence: TGTGCCATGACTAGTGCCCGCACAGATACGCAGTATTTT. Its translation is CAMTSARTDTQYF.

This clone was counted once. The chain recombines TRBV18 with TRBJ2-1; 8 bases agree with TRBD2. Losses at the gene ends were 0 bases for V and 0 bases for J; bases not matched to a gene: 1. Germline loops: CDR1 KGHSH, CDR2 LQKENI. This CDR3 spans 16 amino acids. The CDR3: CASSPPSGDSYNEQFF. CDR3 DNA: TGTGCCAGCTCACCACCTAGCGGGGACTCCTACAATGAGCAGTTCTTC.

The rearrangement uses TRBV7-9 and TRBJ1-3; D gene uncertain. Germline CDR1 is SEHNR and CDR2 is FQNEAQ (reference sequence). V shed 5 bases and J shed 0 bases, with 11 bases lying between them. This CDR3 is built from 15 residues. As DNA, the CDR3 is TGTGCCAGCAGCGAGACAAGGAGCTCTGGAAACACCATATATTTT. Amino acids: CASSETRSSGNTIYF.

This chain links TRBV5-1 with TRBJ2-5; the D gene could be TRBD1 or TRBD2 (5 bases each). Germline V gene data show CDR1 as SGHRS and CDR2 as YFSETQ. CDR3 length: 13 amino acids. V dropped 3 bases and J dropped 4 bases, with 10 bases sitting between them. The CDR3 sequence is CASSWGNRETQYF. The CDR3 coding sequence is TGCGCCAGCAGCTGGGGGAATCGAGAGACCCAGTACTTC. Full variable domain (missing parts from reference TRBV5-1 and TRBJ2-5): KAGVTQTPRYLIKTRGQQVTLSCSPISGHRSVSWYQQTPGQGLQFLFEYFSETQRNKGNFPGRFSGRQFSNSRSEMNVSTLELGDSALYLCASSWGNRETQYFGPGTRLLVL.

CDR3 DNA sequence: TGCAGTGCTAGAGTTGCCAGGGAGTACTTC. This sequence encodes CSARVAREYF. The chain combines TRBV20-1 with TRBJ2-7, with D possibly being TRBD1 (5 bases). The CDR3 sequence is 10 residues long. V was cut by 1 base and J by 11 bases, with 9 bases left in between. Germline V CDR1 and CDR2: DFQATT, SNEGSKA (reference sequence).

The chain employs TRBV7-2 and TRBJ1-5; maybe TRBD1 (5 bases). The CDR3 contains 16 residues. Germline CDR1 is SGHTA and CDR2 is FQGNSA. V lost 4 bases and J lost 1, with 14 bases in between. CDR3 nucleotide sequence: TGTGCCAGCAGCTCCCCCACGGGGGGAAGCAATCAGCCCCAGCATTTT. This codes for CASSSPTGGSNQPQHF. The full variable domain, with the rest looked up from reference TRBV7-2 and TRBJ1-5, is GAGVSQSPSNKVTEKGKDVELRCDPISGHTALYWYRQSLGQGLEFLIYFQGNSAPDKSGLPSDRFSAERTGGSVSTLTIQRTQQEDSAVYLCASSSPTGGSNQPQHFGDGTRLSIL.

The gene calls are TRBV9 and TRBJ1-1; a possible D gene is TRBD1 (6 bases). Germline V lookup: CDR1 SGDLS, CDR2 YYNGEE. Trimming took 10 bases from V and 4 from J, leaving 38 bases between them. The CDR3 totals 20 residues. CDR3 region: CAPESGSGGRGVWSGTEAFF. CDR3 coding DNA: TGTGCCCCCGAGAGTGGAAGTGGGGGGCGCGGGGTTTGGTCGGGCACTGAAGCTTTCTTT.

The V call is TRBV25-1, the J call TRBJ2-5; 8 bases align to TRBD1. This CDR3 comprises 14 residues. V trimming: 6 bases; J trimming: 4 bases; junction bases outside the gene matches: 7. Germline values: CDR1 MGHDK, CDR2 SYGVNS. The CDR3 region is CASSNRGSGETQYF. CDR3 coding DNA: TGTGCCAGCAGCAACAGGGGGTCGGGAGAGACCCAGTACTTC.

The gene calls are TRBV5-4 and TRBJ2-1; no clear D. V lost 3 bases and J lost 5, with 15 bases in between. Germline CDR1 is SGHNT and CDR2 is YYREEE (reference sequence). CDR3 length: 15 residues. The chain's CDR3 is CASSSAMDGHNEQFF. As DNA, the CDR3 is TGTGCCAGCAGCTCAGCAATGGACGGACACAATGAGCAGTTCTTC. The full variable domain, its missing parts supplied by reference TRBV5-4 and TRBJ2-1, is ETGVTQSPTHLIKTRGQQVTLRCSSQSGHNTVSWYQQALGQGPQFIFQYYREEENGRGNFPPRFSGLQFPNYSSELNVNALELDDSALYLCASSSAMDGHNEQFFGPGTRLTVL.